The sequence of this T cell receptor (beta chain) was determined in a study of shared clonotypes between healthy human individuals. Background on the study: The composition of the donors was a couple of women and a few men aged 18 to 49.

The authors divided CD4+ cells into CD45RA+ naive and CD45RA-negative memory subsets. Sequencing used immunoSEQ multiplex PCR; TCRdb keeps in-frame clones, though not all of them. The sample gives about 1.1 million clones, about 72% of which show up once; over 0.8% is in the top ten. As concerns this clone: Its specificity is unknown.

Germline CDR1 reads SNHLY; CDR2 reads FYNNEI. Trimming shortened V by 8 bases and J by 2 bases, and 18 bases separated the two germline ends. This CDR3 comprises 16 residues. Overall study findings and caveats: Approximately 4.9% of naive CD4 clonotypes were shared across a few donors.

The sequencing input was memory CD4+ T cells from PBMCs. Subset denoted: CD45RA-negative fraction. V usage is TRBV2 and J usage is TRBJ2-2; D unresolved. This receptor was identified in a man between 18 and 35 years old in good health. Some clones in this sample may be carry-over from other donors' samples. For the CDR3, the DNA is TGTGCCAGCCGAGGAAAGTTTTGGGGTAACACCGGGGAGCTGTTTTTT. Residues: CASRGKFWGNTGELFF.